This T cell receptor beta chain was recovered during a study of regulatory T cells in long-lasting Graves disease. Overall study context: Persistent cases were those of Graves' disease that involved over 5 years of antithyroid drugs with positive TSH receptor antibodies.

The time point is: persistent/refractory GD, antithyroid drugs over 5 years with positive TRAb. Extracted RNA from PBMCs served as the source of the TCR library. Clinicians diagnosed Graves' disease using American Thyroid Association guidelines. CDR3 regions were amplified by Arm-PCR using iRepertoire HTBI primers to build TCR beta libraries. One entry per CDR3 protein, called by TCRdb with MiXCR from the multiplex PCR reads. Among 600,000 to 850,000 distinct CDR3 sequences listed, around 32% were seen once. The sample holds a few counts of this clonotype. CDR3 length: 16 residues. Germline CDR1 is SNHLY and CDR2 is FYNNEI. V was pared by 6 bases and J by 2 bases, with 8 bases of the junction left unmatched.

The TCR was taken from a female donor with Graves disease. This chain joins TRBV2 and TRBJ2-7, with 12 bases lining up with TRBD1. This specimen consisted of peripheral blood mononuclear cells (PBMCs), obtained when the disease was refractory, from a patient treated with antithyroid drugs. The CDR3 loop reads CASRDPGQGAPYEQYF. CDR3 nucleotide sequence: TGTGCCAGCAGAGACCCGGGACAGGGGGCCCCCTACGAGCAGTACTTC.